These 26 T cell receptor beta chains were all obtained from the same sample, sequenced in a study of blood T cell repertoires in COVID-19. Data came from immunoSEQ multiplex PCR; TCRdb stores just in-frame clones and leaves some out. Among some 250,000 clones, 84% were seen once, and the ten largest hold 4.2%. Sequencing used peripheral blood. Every receptor here comes from a man aged 60 to 75 with acute or convalescent COVID-19.

The count of this clone is one. The chain combines TRBV9 with TRBJ2-7, with D uncertain. CDR3 size: 14 residues. Germline-derived CDR1 and CDR2 are SGDLS and YYNGEE. V shed 3 bases and J shed 1 base, with 11 bases lying between them. The CDR3: CASSATVFSYEQYF. CDR3 sequence (DNA): TGTGCCAGCAGCGCTACAGTCTTTTCCTACGAGCAGTACTTC. Based on the CDR3 plus reference TRBV9 and TRBJ2-7, the full variable domain is DSGVTQTPKHLITATGQRVTLRCSPRSGDLSVYWYQQSLDQGLQFLIQYYNGEERAKGNILERFSAQQFPDLHSELNLSSLELGDSALYFCASSATVFSYEQYFGPGTRLTVT.

The V call is TRBV12-3 or TRBV12-4, the J call TRBJ2-3; TRBD1 might be the D (6 bases). Trimming shortened V by 7 bases and J by 7 bases, and 15 bases separated the two germline ends. The CDR3 extends over 13 amino acids. CDR3 DNA sequence: TGTGCCAGCATATTAACCACAGGGAATACGCAGTATTTT. This translates into CASILTTGNTQYF.

The chain links TRBV14 to TRBJ2-7, with D possibly TRBD2 on 5 matching bases. V lost 0 bases and J 12 bases, leaving 15 bases between the germline ends. CDR3 length: 13 residues. Germline values: CDR1 SGHDN, CDR2 FVKESK. CDR3 nucleotide sequence: TGTGCCAGCAGCCAAGATAGTTGGAGCGGTCGGTACTTC. Translated: CASSQDSWSGRYF.

The CDR3 nucleotides are TGTGCCAGCAGCTTTGACAGCAAGAATTCACCCCTCCACTTT. Translating gives CASSFDSKNSPLHF. This chain joins TRBV5-4 and TRBJ1-6, with D perhaps matching TRBD1 (5 bases). The CDR3 has 14 amino acids. The germline V and J ends were trimmed by 2 bases and 7 bases, with 10 bases remaining between them. Per germline, CDR1 SGHNT and CDR2 YYREEE (reference sequence).

The chain is built from TRBV5-4 and TRBJ2-1; 9 nucleotides match TRBD1. The germline CDR1 and CDR2 sequences are SGHNT and YYREEE (reference sequence). V gave up 4 bases and J gave up 4 bases; unmatched junction bases: 6. The CDR3 is 15 amino acids. CDR3 protein: CASSRAGTGYNEQFF. The CDR3 coding sequence is TGTGCCAGCAGCCGCGCCGGGACAGGGTACAATGAGCAGTTCTTC.

This clone was found once. V is TRBV4-3 and J is TRBJ2-5; weak D call: TRBD1 (5 bases). Deletions cut 0 bases from V and 7 bases from J, with 18 bases between. Germline-derived CDR1 and CDR2 are LGHNA and YSLEER. The CDR3 covers 16 residues. This CDR3 is CASSQEGRQGRGTQYF. CDR3 DNA sequence: TGCGCCAGCAGCCAAGAGGGGCGGCAGGGTCGAGGGACCCAGTACTTC.

CDR3 sequence (DNA): TGTGCCAGCAAAGAGATACCCTACGAGCAGTACTTC. The encoded protein is CASKEIPYEQYF. This chain links TRBV2 with TRBJ2-7; no definite D call. Germline V gives CDR1 SNHLY, CDR2 FYNNEI. The V end lost 7 bases, the J end lost 2 bases, and 9 bases lay between the germline ends. The CDR3 length is 12 residues.

The genes are TRBV28 and TRBJ1-1; weak D call: TRBD1 (5 bases). The CDR3 is 16 residues long. Trimming removed 10 bases from V and 0 bases from J, with 21 bases in between. Germline values: CDR1 MDHEN, CDR2 SYDVKM. CDR3 in DNA: TGTGCCACGACCAATGGGGCTCCAATCATGAACACTGAAGCTTTCTTT. It specifies CATTNGAPIMNTEAFF.

The chain is built from TRBV7-2 and TRBJ2-5, with 9 bases that match TRBD2. Germline-derived CDR1 and CDR2 are SGHTA and FQGNSA. The CDR3 is 15 residues long. V was pared by 6 bases and J by 0 bases, with 5 bases of the junction left unmatched. CDR3 nucleotide sequence: TGTGCCAGCAGTCCCGGGACTAGCTACCAAGAGACCCAGTACTTC. It encodes CASSPGTSYQETQYF. Using reference TRBV7-2 and TRBJ2-5 for the parts outside the CDR3, the full variable domain is GAGVSQSPSNKVTEKGKDVELRCDPISGHTALYWYRQSLGQGLEFLIYFQGNSAPDKSGLPSDRFSAERTGGSVSTLTIQRTQQEDSAVYLCASSPGTSYQETQYFGPGTRLLVL.

The genes are TRBV12-3 or TRBV12-4 and TRBJ2-5; 7 bases align to TRBD1. The CDR3 runs to 13 residues. The junction had 6 bases not matched to a gene; V was cut back by 6 bases and J by 5 bases. For the CDR3, the DNA is TGTGCCAGCAGCTCCAGGGGGTGGGAGACCCAGTACTTC. Translating it yields CASSSRGWETQYF.

The genes are TRBV6-8 and TRBJ2-7; D unclear. This CDR3 has 10 residues. Germline CDR1 is MNHGY and CDR2 is SAAAGT. Trimming left V 8 bases short and J 7 bases short, with 9 bases between. CDR3 nucleotide sequence: TGTGCCAGCGCGATTTCGGAGCAGTACTTC. Translation gives CASAISEQYF.

The chain couples TRBV11-2 to TRBJ2-3; 9 positions agree with TRBD1. Germline trimming cut 5 bases from V and 3 bases from J; bases unmatched to any gene: 3. The CDR3 extends over 14 amino acids. Germline CDR1 SGHAT, CDR2 FQNNGV. The CDR3 loop is CASSLGQGTDTQYF. The CDR3 nucleotides are TGTGCCAGCAGCCTAGGACAGGGGACAGATACGCAGTATTTT. The full variable domain, rest sourced from reference TRBV11-2 and TRBJ2-3, is EAGVAQSPRYKIIEKRQSVAFWCNPISGHATLYWYQQILGQGPKLLIQFQNNGVVDDSQLPKDRFSAERLKGVDSTLKIQPAKLEDSAVYLCASSLGQGTDTQYFGPGTRLTVL.

V and J are TRBV3-1 (or the pseudogene TRBV3-2) and TRBJ2-3; 10 bases fit TRBD2. The CDR3 runs to 16 residues. V lost 4 bases and J lost 6; bases outside the gene matches: 10. CDR1 is LGHDT, CDR2 YNNKEL, per germline (reference sequence). CDR3 coding DNA: TGTGCCAGCAGCCGCCTCATAGCGGGGGGCGGCGATACGCAGTATTTT. Translating gives CASSRLIAGGGDTQYF.

The chain recombines TRBV6-5 with TRBJ2-1, with a tentative D call TRBD2 (5 bases). This CDR3 is 14 amino acids long. V lost 7 bases and J 6 bases, leaving 16 bases between the germline ends. Germline V gene data show CDR1 as MNHEY and CDR2 as SVGAGI. CDR3: CASTAADSLNEQFF. As DNA, the CDR3 is TGTGCCAGCACCGCGGCGGACTCTCTCAATGAGCAGTTCTTC.

The gene calls are TRBV4-1 and TRBJ1-2; TRBD1 aligns across 7 bases. CDR1 is MGHRA and CDR2 is YSYEKL in the germline V gene. The junction had 5 bases not matched to a gene; V was cut back by 2 bases and J by 2 bases. CDR3 length: 15 residues. In nucleotides, the CDR3 is TGCGCCAGCAGCCAACCGACAGGGTTAAACTATGGCTACACCTTC. This translates into CASSQPTGLNYGYTF.

This chain joins TRBV5-1 and TRBJ2-7; D may be TRBD2 (5 bases). The V gene lost 0 bases and the J gene lost 0 bases, with 10 bases spanning the gap. From germline, CDR1 is SGHRS and CDR2 YFSETQ. CDR3 length: 15 amino acids. The CDR3 region has the DNA TGCGCCAGCAGCTTGGTTAGTGGGAGCTCCTACGAGCAGTACTTC. Its translation is CASSLVSGSSYEQYF.

The chain employs TRBV5-1 and TRBJ2-3; D may be TRBD1 (6 bases). This CDR3 contains 16 residues. V shed 2 bases and J shed 7 bases, with 20 bases lying between them. CDR1 is SGHRS and CDR2 is YFSETQ in the germline V gene. CDR3 nucleotides: TGCGCCAGCAGCTTCTGGAATCGGCAGGGGATTCATACGCAGTATTTT. As protein: CASSFWNRQGIHTQYF. Full variable domain (missing parts from reference TRBV5-1 and TRBJ2-3): KAGVTQTPRYLIKTRGQQVTLSCSPISGHRSVSWYQQTPGQGLQFLFEYFSETQRNKGNFPGRFSGRQFSNSRSEMNVSTLELGDSALYLCASSFWNRQGIHTQYFGPGTRLTVL.

The chain carries TRBV7-2 and TRBJ1-6, with D possibly being TRBD1 (5 bases). Germline assignment: CDR1 SGHTA and CDR2 FQGNSA. Trimming pared 3 bases from V and 0 bases from J, leaving 15 bases between. The CDR3 spans 18 residues. This CDR3 reads CASSFTVVGGSYNSPLHF. The CDR3 bases are TGTGCCAGCAGCTTTACTGTTGTCGGGGGCTCCTATAATTCACCCCTCCACTTT.

This chain connects TRBV19 to TRBJ2-3; a possible D gene is TRBD2 (7 bases). The CDR3 is made up of 14 amino acids. Germline lookup yields CDR1 LNHDA and CDR2 SQIVND (reference sequence). The V end was cut by 8 bases, the J end by 0 bases, with 12 bases between. The CDR3 coding sequence is TGTGCCAGTCATGCGGGGGCAAGCACAGATACGCAGTATTTT. It encodes CASHAGASTDTQYF.

CDR3 sequence: CASSPRTSNYEQYF. The CDR3 region has the DNA TGTGCCAGCAGCCCGCGGACTAGTAACTACGAGCAGTACTTC. The rearrangement joins TRBV7-2 to TRBJ2-7, with TRBD2 identical over 7 bases. Germline V gene sequence: CDR1 SGHTA, CDR2 FQGNSA. The CDR3 runs 14 residues. With V trimmed by 5 bases and J by 3 bases, 7 bases remained unmatched.

This chain links TRBV9 with TRBJ1-1; D unclear. V was clipped by 3 bases and J by 1 base, with 7 bases between them. The CDR3 sequence is 13 residues long. The germline gives CDR1 SGDLS, CDR2 YYNGEE. CDR3 protein: CASSGAGNTEAFF. The CDR3 coding sequence is TGTGCCAGCAGCGGTGCGGGGAACACTGAAGCTTTCTTT.

The DNA for the CDR3 is TGTGCCAGCATGACAGGGAGCTCTGGGGCCAACGTCCTGACTTTC. Its protein is CASMTGSSGANVLTF. This chain uses TRBV6-5 with TRBJ2-6, with 7 bases aligning to TRBD1. Germline lookup yields CDR1 MNHEY and CDR2 SVGAGI. V shed 7 bases and J 0 bases; nucleotides not matched to a gene: 3. CDR3 length: 15 amino acids.

V usage is TRBV11-2 and J usage is TRBJ1-3; 7 bases are a match to TRBD1. CDR1 is SGHAT and CDR2 is FQNNGV in the germline V gene. The junction had 11 bases not matched to a gene; V was cut back by 2 bases and J by 4 bases. This CDR3 contains 17 residues. CDR3 DNA: TGTGCCAGCAGCTTACAAACCGGACAGGTCCGCGGAAACACCATATATTTT. Its translation is CASSLQTGQVRGNTIYF.

The chain has TRBV18 and TRBJ2-7; TRBD2 matches at 7 bases. V shed 3 bases and J 3 bases; nucleotides not matched to a gene: 8. Germline V lookup: CDR1 KGHSH, CDR2 LQKENI. This CDR3 region has 15 residues. The CDR3 DNA sequence: TGTGCCAGCTCACCCACGGGGGGTGTAGGCTACGAGCAGTACTTC. This codes for CASSPTGGVGYEQYF.

The gene calls are TRBV9 and TRBJ1-3; D perhaps matches TRBD1 (6 bases). Trimming shortened V by 1 base and J by 0 bases, and 11 bases separated the two germline ends. Per germline, CDR1 SGDLS and CDR2 YYNGEE. The CDR3 runs 16 residues. In nucleotides, the CDR3 is TGTGCCAGCAGCGTACTGGGGGGGCACTCTGGAAACACCATATATTTT. Its protein product is CASSVLGGHSGNTIYF.

The gene calls are TRBV6-1 and TRBJ1-5, with a weak D call TRBD1 (5 bases). V was cut by 2 bases and J by 9 bases, with 11 bases left in between. The CDR3 has 13 amino acids. Germline V lookup: CDR1 MNHNS, CDR2 SASEGT. This CDR3 reads CASSETYRLPQHF. Written as DNA, the CDR3 is TGTGCCAGCAGTGAAACTTACAGGTTGCCCCAGCATTTT.